Following are 32 T cell receptor beta chains from one sample sequenced in a study of human T cells and chemical hapten exposure. Time point of the sample: patch test 3, about 24 weeks after DPC sensitization. Noted treatment: therapeutic diphenylcyclopropenone sensitization with weekly scalp DPC. Each CDR3 protein gets one entry after TCRdb re-called the RACE reads with MiXCR. The data hold 85,000 to 100,000 distinct CDR3 sequences, with about 28% observed a single time. Sequencing was performed on whole blood, taken in connection with sensitization to the hapten diphenylcyclopropenone (DPC). The receptor set was obtained from a man aged 35-49 years with alopecia areata. Some clones in this sample may be carry-over from other donors' samples.

This clonotype occurred a few times. The chain combines TRBV9 with TRBJ2-2; 9 nucleotides line up with TRBD2. CDR3 length: 16 residues. V was clipped by 0 bases and J by 4 bases; unmatched bases: 4. Germline V gives CDR1 SGDLS, CDR2 YYNGEE. The CDR3 bases are TGTGCCAGCAGCGTAGCCCTAGCGGGGCTCACCGGGGAGCTGTTTTTT. Amino acids: CASSVALAGLTGELFF.

This clonotype was seen a handful of times. This sequence joins TRBV7-9 and TRBJ1-5; D is undetermined. The germline gives CDR1 SEHNR, CDR2 FQNEAQ (reference sequence). Between the trimmed V and J ends, which lost 5 bases and 1 base, there was a span of 9 bases. The CDR3 totals 14 residues. This CDR3 reads CASSPPWSNQPQHF. In DNA, the CDR3 is TGTGCCAGCAGCCCACCATGGAGCAATCAGCCCCAGCATTTT.

This clonotype was found a few times. V is TRBV6-6 and J is TRBJ2-7; 10 positions match TRBD2. The J segment lost 0 bases and the V segment lost 4 bases, leaving 6 bases of the junction unmatched. The CDR3 is 16 residues long. Germline CDR1 is MNHNY and CDR2 is SVGAGI (reference sequence). CDR3 residues: CASSFSSGRPSYEQYF. DNA for the CDR3: TGTGCCAGCAGTTTCAGTAGCGGGAGGCCCTCCTACGAGCAGTACTTC.

This clonotype was recorded a few times. The chain has TRBV10-3 and TRBJ2-1; no clear D gene. CDR3 length equals 14 residues. V was clipped by 4 bases and J by 5 bases, with 12 bases between them. Germline V gene sequence: CDR1 ENHRY, CDR2 SYGVKD. The CDR3 sequence is CAISGNGENNEQFF. CDR3 in DNA: TGTGCCATCAGTGGAAACGGAGAAAACAATGAGCAGTTCTTC.

This chain connects TRBV6-4 to TRBJ2-3, with 9 bases lining up with TRBD2. V dropped 0 bases and J dropped 4; count of bases not matched to a gene: 2. The CDR3 length is 15 residues. In germline, CDR1 is MRHNA, CDR2 SNTAGT. The CDR3 bases are TGTGCCAGCAGTGACTCGGCGGGAGGGGCAGATACGCAGTATTTT. Translated: CASSDSAGGADTQYF.

Only one count was recorded for this clonotype. The chain uses TRBV7-2 and TRBJ1-1; TRBD1 is a possible D gene (5 bases). Trimming cost V 2 bases and J 5 bases, with 15 bases left between them. The germline gives CDR1 SGHTA, CDR2 FQGNSA. The CDR3 spans 15 residues. CDR3 DNA sequence: TGTGCCAGCAGCTTACCAGGGCGGGGAGGTACTGAAGCTTTCTTT. It yields the protein CASSLPGRGGTEAFF.

This clonotype was detected only a few times. The chain is built from TRBV11-2 and TRBJ1-1; D is undetermined. The germline V gene encodes CDR1 SGHAT and CDR2 FQNNGV. The CDR3 is 13 amino acids. V lost 2 bases and J lost 6, with 10 bases in between. Here the CDR3 reads CASSLPVVAEAFF. The CDR3, as DNA: TGTGCCAGCAGCTTACCGGTGGTGGCTGAAGCTTTCTTT.

The count of this clonotype is one. The rearrangement uses TRBV24-1 and TRBJ2-7; 7 bases line up with TRBD2. Per germline, CDR1 KGHDR and CDR2 SFDVKD. The V gene end was trimmed by 6 bases and the J gene end by 4 bases; junction bases not matched to a gene: 5. The CDR3 consists of 13 residues. The CDR3 region is CATSQTSDYEQYF. The CDR3 DNA is TGTGCCACCAGTCAAACTAGCGATTACGAGCAGTACTTC.

The J gene is TRBJ1-1, the V gene TRBV11-2; tentatively, D is TRBD1 (6 bases). This CDR3 is 14 amino acids long. Germline V CDR1 and CDR2: SGHAT, FQNNGV. Trimming removed 5 bases from V and 4 bases from J, with 14 bases in between. The CDR3 DNA sequence: TGTGCCAGCAGCGCCGACCAGGGGATCACTGAAGCTTTCTTT. Translation gives CASSADQGITEAFF.

This sequence joins TRBV20-1 and TRBJ2-7, with D maybe TRBD2 (7 bases). This CDR3 comprises 15 residues. Germline CDR1 DFQATT, CDR2 SNEGSKA (reference sequence). Trimming left V 0 bases short and J 1 base short, with 13 bases between. The CDR3 nucleotides are TGCAGTGCTAGAGATGGGAGGGGGACGTCCTACGAGCAGTACTTC. This gives the protein CSARDGRGTSYEQYF.

This clonotype was observed a handful of times. The rearrangement joins TRBV20-1 to TRBJ2-5; 7 nucleotides match TRBD2. Trimming cost V 7 bases and J 3 bases; bases outside gene matches: 11. CDR3 length: 14 amino acids. Germline CDR1 is DFQATT and CDR2 is SNEGSKA (reference sequence). CDR3 coding DNA: TGCAGTGAGTCCCGGGGCGGGAGTGAAGAGACCCAGTACTTC. Its translation is CSESRGGSEETQYF.

This clonotype was picked up one time. The chain links TRBV12-3 or TRBV12-4 to TRBJ2-7, with D possibly matching TRBD2 (5 bases). This CDR3 is 11 amino acids long. V shed 8 bases and J shed 6 bases, with 11 bases lying between them. Written as DNA, the CDR3 is TGTGCCAGCTCTTGGGGAGTCGAGCAGTACTTC. Translating gives CASSWGVEQYF.

This clonotype was counted between two and nine times. The rearrangement uses TRBV20-1 and TRBJ2-1; D is undetermined. The CDR3 length is 11 residues. Looked up from germline, CDR1 is DFQATT and CDR2 is SNEGSKA (reference sequence). V was cut by 3 bases and J by 9 bases, with 9 bases left in between. The CDR3 bases are TGCAGTGCTAGTTTCGTAAGTGAGCAGTTCTTC. The encoded protein is CSASFVSEQFF.

Details on this clonotype: Compared with germline, one end of the junction differs, possibly owing to a read error. The chain has TRBV5-1 and TRBJ2-1; 7 bases match TRBD1. CDR3 length: 13 residues. Germline assignment: CDR1 SGHRS and CDR2 YFSETQ. The chain's CDR3 is CASSRRQGNKQFF. CDR3 coding DNA: TGCGCCAGCAGCCGTAGACAGGGCAATAAGCAGTTCTTC.

This chain uses TRBV29-1 with TRBJ2-1; TRBD2 agrees at 13 bases. Per germline, CDR1 SQVTM and CDR2 ANQGSEA. Germline trimming cut 3 bases from V and 8 bases from J; bases unmatched to any gene: 13. The CDR3 is made up of 17 amino acids. CDR3 nucleotides: TGCAGCGTTGACCCCCCCTCGGGACTAGCGGGATATGATGAGCAGTTCTTC. This codes for CSVDPPSGLAGYDEQFF.

This rearrangement joins TRBV19 to TRBJ2-1, with TRBD2 matching 7 bases. The CDR3 sequence is 17 residues long. The V gene end was trimmed by 3 bases and the J gene end by 5 bases; junction bases not matched to a gene: 13. Germline CDR1 is LNHDA and CDR2 is SQIVND (reference sequence). CDR3: CASSIRTPTSADNEQFF. The CDR3, as DNA: TGTGCCAGTAGTATTCGGACTCCCACTAGCGCAGACAATGAGCAGTTCTTC.

This chain joins TRBV7-8 and TRBJ2-3; TRBD2 might be the D (5 bases). Germline CDR1 reads SGHVS; CDR2 reads FQNEAQ. This CDR3 region has 12 residues. V gave up 2 bases and J gave up 10 bases, with 10 bases separating them. This CDR3 reads CASSLRDRAQYF. The CDR3 DNA reads as TGTGCCAGCAGCTTACGGGATAGGGCGCAGTATTTT.

This clonotype was found many times. The genes are TRBV3-1 and TRBJ2-6; possibly TRBD1 or TRBD2 for D (5 bases each). Germline V gives CDR1 LGHDT, CDR2 YNNKEL (reference sequence). The CDR3 loop spans 20 amino acids. V was pared by 11 bases and J by 0 bases, with 29 bases between. As DNA, the CDR3 is TGTGCCTCCATAGGGGACGGCGGGCTTAAGGTGGGCTCTGGGGCCAACGTCCTGACTTTC. Protein sequence: CASIGDGGLKVGSGANVLTF.

The rearrangement joins TRBV6-1 to TRBJ2-7, with 10 positions matching TRBD1. CDR3 size: 15 residues. Germline CDR1 is MNHNS and CDR2 is SASEGT. V lost 0 bases to trimming and J lost 5 bases; unmatched junction nucleotides: 4. The CDR3 here is CASSEATGGWNEQYF. CDR3 bases: TGTGCCAGCAGTGAAGCGACAGGGGGCTGGAACGAGCAGTACTTC.

This clonotype was found a few times. V is TRBV12-3 or TRBV12-4 and J is TRBJ1-1; tentative D call: TRBD1 (5 bases). This CDR3 is built from 13 residues. V shed 3 bases and J shed 3 bases, with 8 bases lying between them. CDR3 region: CASSFREDTEAFF. DNA for the CDR3: TGTGCCAGCAGTTTCAGGGAAGACACTGAAGCTTTCTTT.

This clonotype was detected a few times. The V gene is TRBV12-3 or TRBV12-4, the J gene TRBJ2-3; D is undetermined. The CDR3 consists of 15 residues. V was pared by 6 bases and J by 4 bases, with 17 bases between. The DNA for the CDR3 is TGTGCCAGCAGCCCCCCCCGGCCTGGACCAGATACGCAGTATTTT. It translates to CASSPPRPGPDTQYF.

The V call is TRBV12-3 or TRBV12-4, the J call TRBJ2-3, with 10 nucleotides matching TRBD2. After removal of 1 base from V and 2 bases from J, the junction contained 3 bases not matched to a gene. This CDR3 is built from 16 residues. The CDR3 bases are TGTGCCAGCAGTTTAGGGCTAGCGGGGGTCACAGATACGCAGTATTTT. This sequence encodes CASSLGLAGVTDTQYF.

V and J are TRBV2 and TRBJ2-5; 7 positions match TRBD1. CDR1 and CDR2 (germline): SNHLY, FYNNEI. This CDR3 contains 15 residues. Trimming cost V 4 bases and J 2 bases; bases outside gene matches: 7. CDR3 bases: TGTGCCAGCAGTGGACCAAGGGACAGACAAGAGACCCAGTACTTC. This codes for CASSGPRDRQETQYF.

The chain joins TRBV7-2 to TRBJ2-2; no clear D gene. V gave up 5 bases and J gave up 6 bases, with 10 bases separating them. Germline CDR1 and CDR2: SGHTA and FQGNSA. The CDR3 covers 13 residues. The CDR3 region has the DNA TGTGCCAGCAGCCTAAAGCCCGCCGGGGAGCTGTTTTTT. Its protein is CASSLKPAGELFF. The full variable domain, completed using reference TRBV7-2 and TRBJ2-2, is GAGVSQSPSNKVTEKGKDVELRCDPISGHTALYWYRQSLGQGLEFLIYFQGNSAPDKSGLPSDRFSAERTGGSVSTLTIQRTQQEDSAVYLCASSLKPAGELFFGEGSRLTVL.

The gene calls are TRBV30 and TRBJ2-3, with D possibly being TRBD2 (5 bases). The germline V gene encodes CDR1 GTSNPN and CDR2 SVGIG (reference sequence). V lost 3 bases and J 0 bases, leaving 13 bases between the germline ends. This CDR3 comprises 15 residues. CDR3 sequence (DNA): TGTGCCTGGAGGGGAAGGACTTCTAGCACAGATACGCAGTATTTT. Translated: CAWRGRTSSTDTQYF.

The chain links TRBV12-3 or TRBV12-4 to TRBJ1-2, with D unclear. This CDR3 comprises 14 residues. V was pared by 2 bases and J by 3 bases, with 10 bases between. The CDR3 loop reads CASSLSGRYYGYTF. CDR3 coding DNA: TGTGCCAGCAGTTTATCCGGACGCTACTATGGCTACACCTTC.

The rearrangement uses TRBV28 and TRBJ2-7; 8 bases line up with TRBD2. Germline trimming cut 3 bases from V and 6 bases from J; bases unmatched to any gene: 7. The CDR3 is 14 residues long. Germline V lookup: CDR1 MDHEN, CDR2 SYDVKM. The CDR3 DNA reads as TGTGCCAGCAGTTTCCCCGGGAGGGCGGGCGAGCAGTACTTC. Translated, it gives CASSFPGRAGEQYF.

The chain joins TRBV7-9 to TRBJ2-3; D is uncertain. This CDR3 is built from 14 residues. Per germline, CDR1 SEHNR and CDR2 FQNEAQ (reference sequence). Trimming shortened V by 1 base and J by 5 bases, and 10 bases separated the two germline ends. The CDR3 here is CASSLGIDGDTQYF. The CDR3 nucleotides read TGTGCCAGCAGCTTAGGGATCGACGGAGATACGCAGTATTTT.

The rearrangement links TRBV20-1 to TRBJ1-1, with D maybe TRBD1 (5 bases). V shed 3 bases and J shed 5 bases, with 13 bases lying between them. Germline-derived CDR1 and CDR2 are DFQATT and SNEGSKA (reference sequence). This CDR3 has 13 residues. For the CDR3, the DNA is TGCAGTGCTAGGGCAGGGAGTAGGACTGAAGCTTTCTTT. Translating gives CSARAGSRTEAFF.

This sequence joins TRBV28 and TRBJ2-3; D is possibly TRBD2 (5 bases). Trimming took off 4 bases at V and 0 bases at J, with 17 bases between the two ends. This CDR3 region has 17 residues. Germline CDR1 and CDR2: MDHEN and SYDVKM. DNA of the CDR3: TGTGCCAGCAGTTCCGAACTCGGGATGTCTAGCACAGATACGCAGTATTTT. This encodes CASSSELGMSSTDTQYF.

This clonotype was observed a few times. This chain connects TRBV6-6 to TRBJ2-3; D is ambiguous. Trimming left V 6 bases short and J 4 bases short, with 11 bases between. This CDR3 is 13 amino acids long. Germline CDR1 reads MNHNY; CDR2 reads SVGAGI (reference sequence). CDR3 bases: TGTGCCAGCAGCCGACCATCCGCAGATACGCAGTATTTT. Amino acid sequence: CASSRPSADTQYF.

This chain connects TRBV7-9 to TRBJ2-5; the match to TRBD1 covers 7 bases. CDR1 and CDR2 from the germline V gene are SEHNR and FQNEAQ (reference sequence). This CDR3 contains 16 residues. V dropped 6 bases and J dropped 5; count of bases not matched to a gene: 15. In DNA form, the CDR3 reads TGTGCCAGCAGTCGTACGACTGGCAGGGGGTCGGAGACCCAGTACTTC. Protein: CASSRTTGRGSETQYF.